A selection of T cell receptor beta chains follows, all from one sample in a study of shared clonotypes between healthy human individuals. This table comes from immunoSEQ multiplex PCR, and its TCRdb copy is limited to in-frame clones, with some not included. The sample lists over 95,000 clones, around 65% seen once, with about 23% in the top ten. Sequenced material: memory CD8+ T cells sorted from blood. These receptors all stem from a woman younger than 45 in good health. Each CDR3 is given with its conserved first and last residue. Each record gives: V gene, clone size, D gene, J gene, CDR3 protein, CDR3 DNA. The D gene is left open where the match is weak. Expanded clones are given a class, and other clones once, few, many or no size at all.

V gene: TRBV7-9
clone size: few
D gene: .
J gene: TRBJ1-4
CDR3 protein: CASSSWTANAEKLFF
CDR3 DNA: TGTGCCAGCAGCTCCTGGACAGCTAACGCCGAAAAACTGTTTTTT

V gene: TRBV11-2
clone size: few
D gene: TRBD1
J gene: TRBJ1-2
CDR3 protein: CASSPNPGQDTNYGYTF
CDR3 DNA: TGTGCCAGCAGCCCTAATCCGGGACAGGATACTAACTATGGCTACACCTTC

V gene: TRBV6-5
clone size: .
D gene: .
J gene: TRBJ2-3
CDR3 protein: CASSSSGTFTDTQYF
CDR3 DNA: TGTGCCAGCAGTTCTTCAGGGACGTTCACAGATACGCAGTATTTT

V gene: TRBV5-8
clone size: once
D gene: .
J gene: TRBJ2-7
CDR3 protein: CASSQDLGKGSYEQYF
CDR3 DNA: TGTGCCAGCAGCCAAGATCTGGGGAAGGGCTCCTACGAGCAGTACTTC

V gene: TRBV5-1
clone size: .
D gene: .
J gene: TRBJ2-3
CDR3 protein: CASSLSSTDTQYF
CDR3 DNA: TGCGCCAGCAGCTTATCTAGCACAGATACGCAGTATTTT

V gene: TRBV11-3
clone size: .
D gene: .
J gene: TRBJ1-5
CDR3 protein: CASSHEGGNYSNQPQHF
CDR3 DNA: TGTGCCAGCAGCCACGAAGGGGGAAACTATAGCAATCAGCCCCAGCATTTT

V gene: TRBV14
clone size: .
D gene: TRBD2
J gene: TRBJ2-4
CDR3 protein: CASSQIAGNIQYF
CDR3 DNA: TGTGCCAGCAGCCAAATAGCGGGGAACATTCAGTACTTC

V gene: TRBV7-9
clone size: .
D gene: .
J gene: TRBJ1-1
CDR3 protein: CASSLTAESTEAFF
CDR3 DNA: TGTGCCAGCAGCTTAACGGCAGAGAGCACTGAAGCTTTCTTT

V gene: TRBV28
clone size: once
D gene: .
J gene: TRBJ1-4
CDR3 protein: CASSLVIVGGTNEKLFF
CDR3 DNA: TGTGCCAGCAGTTTAGTAATTGTGGGCGGAACTAATGAAAAACTGTTTTTT

V gene: TRBV28
clone size: .
D gene: .
J gene: TRBJ2-2
CDR3 protein: CASMGDTGRTGELFF
CDR3 DNA: TGTGCCAGTATGGGGGACACCGGGAGGACCGGGGAGCTGTTTTTT

V gene: TRBV6-1
clone size: .
D gene: TRBD2
J gene: TRBJ2-7
CDR3 protein: CASSLSGSSYEQYF
CDR3 DNA: TGTGCCAGCAGTCTTAGCGGGAGCTCCTACGAGCAGTACTTC